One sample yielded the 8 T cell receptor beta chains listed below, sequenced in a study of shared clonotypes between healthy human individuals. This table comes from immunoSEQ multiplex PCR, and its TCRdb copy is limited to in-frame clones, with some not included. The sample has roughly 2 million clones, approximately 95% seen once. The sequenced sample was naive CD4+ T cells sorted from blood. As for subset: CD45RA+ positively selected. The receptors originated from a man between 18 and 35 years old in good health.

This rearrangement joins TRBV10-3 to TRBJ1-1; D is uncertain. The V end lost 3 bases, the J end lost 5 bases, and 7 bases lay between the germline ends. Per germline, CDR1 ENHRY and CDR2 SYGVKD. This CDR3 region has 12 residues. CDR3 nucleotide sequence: TGTGCCATCAGTGACACCCCAACTGAAGCTTTCTTT. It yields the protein CAISDTPTEAFF.

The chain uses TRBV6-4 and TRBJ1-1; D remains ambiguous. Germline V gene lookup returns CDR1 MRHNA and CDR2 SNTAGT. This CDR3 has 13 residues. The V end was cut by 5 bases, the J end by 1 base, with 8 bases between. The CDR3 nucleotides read TGTGCCAGCAGTTGGCAGTGGAACACTGAAGCTTTCTTT. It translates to CASSWQWNTEAFF.

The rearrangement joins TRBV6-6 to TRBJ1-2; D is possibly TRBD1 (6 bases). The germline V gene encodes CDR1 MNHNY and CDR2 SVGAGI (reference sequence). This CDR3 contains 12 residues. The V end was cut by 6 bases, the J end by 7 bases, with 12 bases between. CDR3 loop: CASRGTDSGYTF. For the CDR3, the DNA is TGTGCCAGCAGAGGGACGGACAGTGGCTACACCTTC.

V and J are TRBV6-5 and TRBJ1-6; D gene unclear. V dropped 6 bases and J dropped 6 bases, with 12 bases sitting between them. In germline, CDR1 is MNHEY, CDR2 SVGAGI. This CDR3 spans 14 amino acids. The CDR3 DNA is TGTGCCAGCAGCCAAACAAGGGCTAATTCACCCCTCCACTTT. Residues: CASSQTRANSPLHF.

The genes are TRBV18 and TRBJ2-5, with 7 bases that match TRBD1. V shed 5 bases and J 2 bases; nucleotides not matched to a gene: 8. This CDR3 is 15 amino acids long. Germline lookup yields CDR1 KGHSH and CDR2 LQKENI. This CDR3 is CASSAEDRDQETQYF. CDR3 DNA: TGTGCCAGCTCAGCCGAAGACAGGGATCAAGAGACCCAGTACTTC.

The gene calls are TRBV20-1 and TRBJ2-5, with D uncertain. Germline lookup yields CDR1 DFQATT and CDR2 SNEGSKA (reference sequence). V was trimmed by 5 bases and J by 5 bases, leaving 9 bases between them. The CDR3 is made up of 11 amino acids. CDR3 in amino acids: CSAGILETQYF. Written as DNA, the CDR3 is TGCAGTGCTGGGATCCTCGAGACCCAGTACTTC.

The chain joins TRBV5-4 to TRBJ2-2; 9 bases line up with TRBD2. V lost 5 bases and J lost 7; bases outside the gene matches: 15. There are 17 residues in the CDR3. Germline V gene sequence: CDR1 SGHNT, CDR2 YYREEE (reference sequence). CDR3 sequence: CASSPLASGNGGGELFF. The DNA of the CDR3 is TGTGCCAGCAGTCCTCTGGCTAGCGGGAACGGAGGCGGGGAGCTGTTTTTT.

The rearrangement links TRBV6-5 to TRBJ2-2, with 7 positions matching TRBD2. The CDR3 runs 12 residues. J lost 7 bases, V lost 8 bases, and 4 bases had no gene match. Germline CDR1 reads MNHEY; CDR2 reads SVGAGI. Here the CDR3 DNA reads TGTGCCAGCTCCAGGGAGGGCGGGGAGCTGTTTTTT. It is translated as CASSREGGELFF.